Listed here are 5 T cell receptor beta chains from one sample, sequenced in a study of blood T cell repertoires in COVID-19. Some clones are missing from TCRdb's copy, which holds only in-frame ones; the method was immunoSEQ multiplex PCR. The repertoire includes some 9,800 clones, 80% to 90% of them detected once, and 7.5% to 9.5% sits in the top ten. Sequencing was done on a sample of peripheral blood. The source is a man aged 55 to 70 with acute or convalescent COVID-19.

This rearrangement joins TRBV6-2 or TRBV6-3 to TRBJ1-6; TRBD1 aligns across 8 bases. Per germline, CDR1 MNHEY and CDR2 SVGEGT. With V trimmed by 2 bases and J by 9 bases, 3 bases remained unmatched. The CDR3 loop spans 14 amino acids. Here the CDR3 reads CASSYGQGGSPLHF. In nucleotides, the CDR3 is TGTGCCAGCAGTTACGGACAGGGCGGTTCACCCCTCCACTTT.

This sequence joins TRBV29-1 and TRBJ2-7; 12 bases fit TRBD1. This CDR3 has 15 amino acids. Germline V gene lookup returns CDR1 SQVTM and CDR2 ANQGSEA. Trimming cost V 0 bases and J 4 bases; bases outside gene matches: 4. CDR3: CSVEDWDRGLYEQYF. The CDR3 nucleotides read TGCAGCGTTGAAGATTGGGACAGGGGGCTGTACGAGCAGTACTTC.

This chain links TRBV5-5 with TRBJ1-1; D call uncertain. Trimming pared 5 bases from V and 0 bases from J, leaving 8 bases between. Germline V gene data show CDR1 as SGHKS and CDR2 as YYEKEE (reference sequence). CDR3 size: 13 residues. The CDR3 nucleotides read TGTGCCAGCAGGAGATTTATGAACACTGAAGCTTTCTTT. Encoded protein: CASRRFMNTEAFF. The full variable domain, with the rest looked up from reference TRBV5-5 and TRBJ1-1, is DAGVTQSPTHLIKTRGQQVTLRCSPISGHKSVSWYQQVLGQGPQFIFQYYEKEERGRGNFPDRFSARQFPNYSSELNVNALLLGDSALYLCASRRFMNTEAFFGQGTRLTVV.

The rearrangement joins TRBV6-5 to TRBJ2-1, with 9 bases aligning to TRBD2. This CDR3 comprises 14 residues. The V segment lost 6 bases and the J segment 5 bases; nucleotides outside the gene matches: 5. Germline V gene lookup returns CDR1 MNHEY and CDR2 SVGAGI. CDR3: CASSLSGSDNEQFF. The DNA for the CDR3 is TGTGCCAGCAGCCTTAGCGGGAGTGACAATGAGCAGTTCTTC.

This chain links TRBV28 with TRBJ1-2, with TRBD1 matching over 8 bases. V lost 8 bases, J lost 8 bases, and 10 bases stayed unmatched. Per germline, CDR1 MDHEN and CDR2 SYDVKM. The CDR3 is 13 amino acids. CDR3 sequence reads: CASGNQGASGYTF. In DNA form, the CDR3 reads TGTGCCAGCGGGAATCAGGGGGCAAGCGGCTACACCTTC.